The clone carrying this TCR beta chain has ten or more counts. No antigen is known for it. These data belong to a study of T cell repertoires in cytomegalovirus infection. In the study overall: Public TCR beta signature analysis indicated the presence of both CMV infection and matching HLA type.

CDR1 and CDR2 (germline): SEHNR, FQNEAQ (reference sequence). This CDR3 contains 15 residues. V was pared by 1 base and J by 7 bases, with 16 bases between. TCRdb analysed the reads with MiXCR anew, one entry per CDR3 protein. Here the sample spans over 450,000 distinct CDR3 sequences, roughly 10% being singletons. Whole-study findings and limits: What dominated the ex vivo response were HLA-C-restricted CMV-specific TCR beta clonotypes. Accumulated public TCR beta family frequency recognized individuals carrying CMV together with the relevant HLA.

This chain links TRBV7-9 with TRBJ2-5, with D possibly TRBD2 on 6 matching bases. The sequenced material came from PBMCs. This receptor was obtained from a human donor in good health (CMV status not recorded). Some clones in this sample may be carry-over from other donors' samples. The CDR3 region is CASSLEGRFGGTQYF. The DNA of the CDR3 is TGTGCCAGCAGCTTAGAGGGTCGCTTCGGGGGGACCCAGTACTTC.